Listed below are T cell receptor beta chains from one sample, sequenced in a study of cytomegalovirus exposure and HLA in healthy donors. The protocol was immunoSEQ multiplex PCR, while the TCRdb copy is restricted to in-frame clones and leaves out a portion. In the table there are under 200,000 clones, under 90% of which are singletons. What was sequenced was PBMCs. Every receptor here comes from a young woman in good health and CMV-seropositive. Both conserved end residues are part of each CDR3. The order of the fields is V gene, J gene, CDR3 protein.

>TRBV25-1|TRBJ2-1
CASSELAGLVNEQFF
>TRBV5-1|TRBJ2-5
CASSSSGTRETQYF
>TRBV6-5|TRBJ1-4
CASSYLPKKGEKLFF
>TRBV5-1|TRBJ2-2
CASSLAAGSGELFF
>TRBV18|TRBJ1-2
CASSLGQGATYGYTF
>TRBV11-2|TRBJ2-1
CASDRGPSSYNEQFF
>TRBV5-4|TRBJ1-2
CASSFGQGFVVVNGYTF
>TRBV30|TRBJ2-5
CAWSVGTSGGTQYF
>TRBV11-1|TRBJ2-7
CASSFRSPEQYF
>TRBV7-9|TRBJ2-2
CASSSSTSGSQTGELFF
>TRBV10-1|TRBJ2-7
CASSNGQGTREQYF
>TRBV29-1|TRBJ2-1
CSVGLALPNSYNEQFF
>TRBV4-1|TRBJ1-4
CASSQSLTGGNEKLFF
>TRBV7-9|TRBJ1-3
CASSPGWDRGGAGNTIYF
>TRBV30|TRBJ2-4
CAWSVTSGTSRDIQYF